These 10 T cell receptor beta chains were all obtained from the same sample, sequenced in a study of blood T cell repertoires in COVID-19. Produced via immunoSEQ multiplex PCR; TCRdb's table is partial and in-frame only. The table has tens of thousands of clones, 86% seen once; the top ten hold 1% to 1.5%. The sample consisted of peripheral blood. The receptor source for this set is a woman older than 75 with acute or convalescent COVID-19.

This CDR3 reads CASSPGHGQPQHF. Written as DNA, the CDR3 is TGTGCCAGCAGTCCAGGGCATGGACAGCCCCAGCATTTT. This chain connects TRBV12-3 or TRBV12-4 to TRBJ1-5; D perhaps matches TRBD1 (5 bases). V was cut by 5 bases and J by 7 bases, with 12 bases left in between. The CDR3 runs 13 residues.

This CDR3 reads CASSPQGDQPQHF. The CDR3 nucleotides are TGTGCCAGTAGTCCCCAGGGTGACCAGCCCCAGCATTTT. V usage is TRBV19 and J usage is TRBJ1-5; TRBD1 might be the D (5 bases). The germline CDR1 and CDR2 sequences are LNHDA and SQIVND (reference sequence). Trimming left V 5 bases short and J 7 bases short, with 12 bases between. CDR3 length: 13 residues.

The CDR3 region is CASSERGHNYGYTF. The CDR3 coding sequence is TGTGCCAGCAGTGAACGTGGCCATAACTATGGCTACACCTTC. The V call is TRBV25-1, the J call TRBJ1-2; the D is unclear. Trimming stripped 2 bases from V and 1 base from J, with 8 bases between. Per germline, CDR1 MGHDK and CDR2 SYGVNS. The CDR3 is 14 residues long.

The CDR3 nucleotides read TGTGCCAGTAGTGACAGGGGGGCTCCCTCCTACGAGCAGTACTTC. Residues: CASSDRGAPSYEQYF. The chain links TRBV19 to TRBJ2-7; 9 bases agree with TRBD1. V trimming: 5 bases; J trimming: 0 bases; junction bases outside the gene matches: 5. The CDR3 extends over 15 amino acids. Germline loops: CDR1 LNHDA, CDR2 SQIVND (reference sequence).

The chain joins TRBV19 to TRBJ1-3; possible D gene TRBD1, 5 bases. Germline V gene lookup returns CDR1 LNHDA and CDR2 SQIVND (reference sequence). The ends were cut back, 5 bases at V and 0 bases at J, with 14 bases in the middle. The CDR3 is 16 residues long. CDR3 sequence reads: CASSDGGRNSGNTIYF. The CDR3 DNA sequence: TGTGCCAGTAGTGATGGGGGGAGAAACTCTGGAAACACCATATATTTT.

V and J are TRBV3-1 (or the pseudogene TRBV3-2) and TRBJ1-1; D might be TRBD1 (6 bases). With 3 bases removed from V and 13 bases from J, the gap between germline ends came to 12 bases. The germline V gene has CDR1 LGHDT and CDR2 YNNKEL (reference sequence). The CDR3 has 11 residues. CDR3 bases: TGTGCCAGCAGCCAGTTGACAGGCGTTTTCTTT. Translated: CASSQLTGVFF.

The chain uses TRBV11-2 and TRBJ1-6; D may be TRBD1 (5 bases). The germline V gene has CDR1 SGHAT and CDR2 FQNNGV. Trimming removed 1 base at V and 5 bases at J, with 18 bases between. This CDR3 region has 18 residues. CDR3 nucleotides: TGTGCCAGCAGCTTAGTTTACGGCTGGGGCGGGGATAATTCACCCCTCCACTTT. Its protein is CASSLVYGWGGDNSPLHF.

The genes are TRBV6-4 and TRBJ2-3; tentative D call: TRBD1 (6 bases). This CDR3 is built from 14 residues. Trimming took off 2 bases at V and 7 bases at J, with 13 bases between the two ends. CDR1 is MRHNA and CDR2 is SNTAGT in the germline V gene. CDR3 sequence (DNA): TGTGCCAGCAGTGACCCAAGGACAGCTAATACGCAGTATTTT. It is translated as CASSDPRTANTQYF.

The chain links TRBV5-1 to TRBJ2-7; weak D call: TRBD2 (5 bases). This CDR3 has 16 residues. V shed 0 bases and J shed 4 bases, with 17 bases lying between them. Germline assignment: CDR1 SGHRS and CDR2 YFSETQ. CDR3 coding DNA: TGCGCCAGCAGCTTGGCCGGAGGCCCCCAAACTTACGAGCAGTACTTC. Its translation: CASSLAGGPQTYEQYF.

This chain links TRBV5-1 with TRBJ2-5; possibly TRBD2 for D (5 bases). The V gene lost 4 bases and the J gene lost 8 bases, with 15 bases spanning the gap. This CDR3 region has 13 residues. CDR1 SGHRS and CDR2 YFSETQ come from the germline V gene. The CDR3 here is CASSREGTDTQYF. CDR3 DNA sequence: TGCGCCAGCAGCCGGGAAGGCACTGATACCCAGTACTTC.